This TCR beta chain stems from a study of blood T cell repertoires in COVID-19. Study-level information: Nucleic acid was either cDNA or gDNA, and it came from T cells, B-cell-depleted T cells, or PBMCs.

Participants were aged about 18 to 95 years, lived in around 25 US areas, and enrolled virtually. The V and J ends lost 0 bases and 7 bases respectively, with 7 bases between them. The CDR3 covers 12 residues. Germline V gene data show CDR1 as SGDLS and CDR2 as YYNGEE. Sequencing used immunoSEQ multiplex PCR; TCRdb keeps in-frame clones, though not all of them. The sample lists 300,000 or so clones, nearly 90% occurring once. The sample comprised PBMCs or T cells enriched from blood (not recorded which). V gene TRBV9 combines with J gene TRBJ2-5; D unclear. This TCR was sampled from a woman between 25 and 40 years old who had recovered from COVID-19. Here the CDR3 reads CASSVGTGTQYF. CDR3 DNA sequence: TGTGCCAGCAGCGTAGGAACCGGGACCCAGTACTTC.